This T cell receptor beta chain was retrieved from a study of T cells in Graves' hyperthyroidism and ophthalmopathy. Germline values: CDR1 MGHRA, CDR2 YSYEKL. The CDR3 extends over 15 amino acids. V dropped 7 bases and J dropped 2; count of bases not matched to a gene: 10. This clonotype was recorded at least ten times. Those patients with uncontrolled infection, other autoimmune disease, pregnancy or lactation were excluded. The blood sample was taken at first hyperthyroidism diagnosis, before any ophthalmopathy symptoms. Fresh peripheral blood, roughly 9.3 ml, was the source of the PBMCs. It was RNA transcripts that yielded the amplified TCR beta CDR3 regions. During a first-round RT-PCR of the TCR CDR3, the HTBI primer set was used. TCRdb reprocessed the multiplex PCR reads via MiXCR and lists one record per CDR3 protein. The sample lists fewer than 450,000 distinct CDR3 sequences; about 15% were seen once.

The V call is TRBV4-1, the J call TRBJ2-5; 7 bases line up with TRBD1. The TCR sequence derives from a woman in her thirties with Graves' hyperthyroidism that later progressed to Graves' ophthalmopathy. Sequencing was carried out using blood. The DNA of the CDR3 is TGCGCCAGCACAATGGTGGGGACAGCTCAAGAGACCCAGTACTTC. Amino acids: CASTMVGTAQETQYF.